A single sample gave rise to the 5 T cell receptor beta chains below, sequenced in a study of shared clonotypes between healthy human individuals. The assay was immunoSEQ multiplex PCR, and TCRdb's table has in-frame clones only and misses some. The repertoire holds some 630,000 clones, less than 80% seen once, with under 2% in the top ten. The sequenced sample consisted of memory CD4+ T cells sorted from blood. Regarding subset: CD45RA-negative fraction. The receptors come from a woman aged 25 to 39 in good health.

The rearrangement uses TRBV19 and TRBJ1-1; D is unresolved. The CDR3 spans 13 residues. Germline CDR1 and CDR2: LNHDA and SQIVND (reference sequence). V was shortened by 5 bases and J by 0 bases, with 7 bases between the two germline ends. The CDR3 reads CASSAQVNTEAFF. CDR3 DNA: TGTGCCAGTAGTGCGCAGGTGAACACTGAAGCTTTCTTT.

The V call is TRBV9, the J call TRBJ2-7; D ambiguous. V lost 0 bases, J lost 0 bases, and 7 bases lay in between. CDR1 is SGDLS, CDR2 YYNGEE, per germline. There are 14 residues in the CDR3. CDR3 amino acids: CASSVAASSYEQYF. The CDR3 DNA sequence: TGTGCCAGCAGCGTAGCCGCTAGCTCCTACGAGCAGTACTTC.

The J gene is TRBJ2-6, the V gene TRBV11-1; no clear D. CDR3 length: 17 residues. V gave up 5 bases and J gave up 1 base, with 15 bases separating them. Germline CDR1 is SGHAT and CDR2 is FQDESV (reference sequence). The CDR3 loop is CASSPYEHESGANVLTF. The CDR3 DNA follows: TGTGCCAGCAGCCCCTACGAACACGAGTCTGGGGCCAACGTCCTGACTTTC.

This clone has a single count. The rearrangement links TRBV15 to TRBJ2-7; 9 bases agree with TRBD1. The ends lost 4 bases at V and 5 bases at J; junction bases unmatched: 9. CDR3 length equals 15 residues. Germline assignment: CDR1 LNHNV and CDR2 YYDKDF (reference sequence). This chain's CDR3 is CATSTDHRGRNEQYF. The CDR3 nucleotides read TGTGCCACCAGCACCGACCACAGGGGGCGGAACGAGCAGTACTTC.

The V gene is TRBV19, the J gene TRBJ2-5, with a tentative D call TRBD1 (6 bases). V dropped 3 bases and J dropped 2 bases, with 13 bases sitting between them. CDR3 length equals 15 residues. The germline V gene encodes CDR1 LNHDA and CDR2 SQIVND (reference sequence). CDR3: CASSMTGDSQETQYF. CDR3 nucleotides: TGTGCCAGTAGTATGACAGGAGACTCACAAGAGACCCAGTACTTC. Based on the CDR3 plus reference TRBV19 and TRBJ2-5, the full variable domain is DGGITQSPKYLFRKEGQNVTLSCEQNLNHDAMYWYRQDPGQGLRLIYYSQIVNDFQKGDIAEGYSVSREKKESFPLTVTSAQKNPTAFYLCASSMTGDSQETQYFGPGTRLLVL.